A selection of T cell receptor beta chains follows, all from one sample in a study of T cell repertoires in cytomegalovirus infection. TCRdb reprocessed the reads with MiXCR, giving one entry per CDR3 protein. The sample contains hundreds of thousands of distinct CDR3 sequences, roughly 31% of which appear only once. Sample: PBMCs. These TCRs come from a human donor in good health (CMV status not recorded). Some clones in this sample may be carry-over from other donors' samples. Both conserved end residues are part of each CDR3. Fields, in order: D gene, J gene, V gene, clone size, CDR3 protein, CDR3 DNA. D genes are given only for firm matches. Size tells how often a clone was seen (once, few, many) or the class of an expanded clone, and some rows leave it out.

d_call: -
j_call: TRBJ2-7
v_call: TRBV20-1
clone_size: -
cdr3_aa: CSARATHLSRAYEQYF
cdr3_nt: TGCAGTGCTAGAGCTACGCATCTCAGCAGGGCCTACGAGCAGTACTTC

d_call: -
j_call: TRBJ1-2
v_call: TRBV19
clone_size: -
cdr3_aa: CASIPRGEKPAYGYTF
cdr3_nt: TGTGCCAGTATCCCGAGGGGAGAAAAGCCCGCGTATGGCTACACCTTC

d_call: -
j_call: TRBJ2-5
v_call: TRBV6-6
clone_size: few
cdr3_aa: CASSYSRWGTQETQYF
cdr3_nt: TGTGCCAGCAGTTACTCGAGGTGGGGGACCCAAGAGACCCAGTACTTC

d_call: -
j_call: TRBJ2-1
v_call: TRBV12-3/TRBV12-4
clone_size: -
cdr3_aa: CASSLVSGNEQFF
cdr3_nt: TGTGCCAGCAGTTTAGTTTCCGGGAATGAGCAGTTCTTC

d_call: -
j_call: TRBJ2-1
v_call: TRBV4-3
clone_size: -
cdr3_aa: CASSQTGPTREQFF
cdr3_nt: TGCGCCAGCAGCCAAACAGGTCCCACTCGGGAGCAGTTCTTC

d_call: -
j_call: TRBJ2-2
v_call: TRBV14
clone_size: -
cdr3_aa: CASSPWRGSNTGELFF
cdr3_nt: TGTGCCAGCAGCCCATGGAGGGGGTCGAACACCGGGGAGCTGTTTTTT

d_call: -
j_call: TRBJ2-3
v_call: TRBV15
clone_size: -
cdr3_aa: CATSREGRVPYTDTQYF
cdr3_nt: TGTGCCACCAGCAGAGAGGGCAGGGTCCCTTACACAGATACGCAGTATTTT

d_call: -
j_call: TRBJ2-5
v_call: TRBV7-8
clone_size: -
cdr3_aa: CASSPVTRRKETHDF
cdr3_nt: TGTGCCAGCAGCCCCGTGACCCGGCGGAAAGAGACCCATGACTTC

d_call: -
j_call: TRBJ2-1
v_call: TRBV11-2
clone_size: -
cdr3_aa: CASSPPTGRLYNEQFF
cdr3_nt: TGTGCCAGCAGCCCGCCGACTGGGAGACTTTACAATGAGCAGTTCTTC

d_call: TRBD1
j_call: TRBJ1-6
v_call: TRBV5-4
clone_size: -
cdr3_aa: CASSSDRDNSPLHF
cdr3_nt: TGTGCCAGCAGCTCGGACAGGGATAATTCACCCCTCCACTTT

d_call: -
j_call: TRBJ1-5
v_call: TRBV7-9
clone_size: -
cdr3_aa: CASSHDSQPQHF
cdr3_nt: TGTGCCAGCAGCCACGACAGTCAGCCCCAGCATTTT

d_call: -
j_call: TRBJ2-3
v_call: TRBV20-1
clone_size: many
cdr3_aa: CSARDPPPLGTDTQYF
cdr3_nt: TGCAGTGCTAGAGATCCCCCCCCTTTAGGGACAGATACGCAGTATTTT

d_call: -
j_call: TRBJ1-1
v_call: TRBV6-2/TRBV6-3
clone_size: -
cdr3_aa: CASSYREVNTEAFF
cdr3_nt: TGTGCCAGCAGTTACAGGGAGGTGAACACTGAAGCTTTCTTT

d_call: -
j_call: TRBJ2-1
v_call: TRBV5-6
clone_size: few
cdr3_aa: CASSLEGRSSVNEQFF
cdr3_nt: TGTGCCAGCAGCTTGGAGGGCAGATCATCCGTGAATGAGCAGTTCTTC

d_call: -
j_call: TRBJ2-3
v_call: TRBV5-6
clone_size: -
cdr3_aa: CASSWPGLTDTQYF
cdr3_nt: TGTGCCAGCAGCTGGCCGGGGTTGACAGATACGCAGTATTTT

d_call: -
j_call: TRBJ2-3
v_call: TRBV12-5
clone_size: few
cdr3_aa: CASGSGHGTDTQYF
cdr3_nt: TGTGCTAGTGGTTCGGGACACGGTACAGATACGCAGTATTTT

d_call: -
j_call: TRBJ2-5
v_call: TRBV7-2
clone_size: many
cdr3_aa: CASSPPKGRETQYF
cdr3_nt: TGTGCCAGCAGCCCCCCGAAGGGTAGGGAGACCCAGTACTTC

d_call: -
j_call: TRBJ1-5
v_call: TRBV7-2
clone_size: many
cdr3_aa: CASSYSRNQPQHF
cdr3_nt: TGTGCCAGCAGCTATTCACGCAATCAGCCCCAGCATTTT

d_call: TRBD1
j_call: TRBJ1-5
v_call: TRBV20-1
clone_size: few
cdr3_aa: CSASLHGTGLLTSNQPQHF
cdr3_nt: TGCAGTGCTAGCCTTCATGGGACAGGGCTTCTTACTAGCAATCAGCCCCAGCATTTT

d_call: -
j_call: TRBJ1-4
v_call: TRBV7-8
clone_size: many
cdr3_aa: CASSSTGLINEKLFF
cdr3_nt: TGTGCCAGCAGCTCGACGGGACTGATTAATGAAAAACTGTTTTTT

d_call: TRBD1
j_call: TRBJ2-7
v_call: TRBV27
clone_size: -
cdr3_aa: CASSSRTPRQGRTFGEQYF
cdr3_nt: TGTGCCAGTTCCTCCCGAACCCCCCGACAGGGGAGGACCTTTGGCGAGCAGTACTTC

d_call: -
j_call: TRBJ1-5
v_call: TRBV4-1
clone_size: -
cdr3_aa: CASSLASGRSNQPQHF
cdr3_nt: TGCGCCAGCAGCCTAGCCTCTGGCAGGAGCAATCAGCCCCAGCATTTT

d_call: -
j_call: TRBJ1-4
v_call: TRBV7-9
clone_size: few
cdr3_aa: CASSLASVTQATNEKLFF
cdr3_nt: TGTGCCAGCAGCTTAGCGTCGGTGACGCAGGCAACTAATGAAAAACTGTTTTTT

d_call: -
j_call: TRBJ2-7
v_call: TRBV10-2
clone_size: few
cdr3_aa: CASTRGVIYEQYF
cdr3_nt: TGCGCCAGCACCAGGGGAGTAATCTACGAGCAGTACTTC

d_call: TRBD1
j_call: TRBJ1-4
v_call: TRBV5-1
clone_size: -
cdr3_aa: CASSLAGGGIEKLFF
cdr3_nt: TGCGCCAGCAGTCTAGCAGGGGGCGGAATTGAAAAACTGTTTTTT

d_call: TRBD2
j_call: TRBJ2-6
v_call: TRBV7-3
clone_size: -
cdr3_aa: CASSPHGPSGGASGANVLTF
cdr3_nt: TGTGCCAGCAGCCCGCACGGGCCTAGCGGGGGGGCCTCTGGGGCCAACGTCCTGACTTTC

d_call: -
j_call: TRBJ1-3
v_call: TRBV11-3
clone_size: -
cdr3_aa: CASSRLLTDTIYF
cdr3_nt: TGTGCCAGCAGCCGCCTCCTGACAGACACCATATATTTT

d_call: -
j_call: TRBJ2-6
v_call: TRBV19
clone_size: -
cdr3_aa: CASSWWGDTFSGANVLTF
cdr3_nt: TGTGCCAGTTCTTGGTGGGGGGACACCTTCTCTGGGGCCAACGTCCTGACTTTC

d_call: -
j_call: TRBJ1-2
v_call: TRBV20-1
clone_size: many
cdr3_aa: CSARTLDRGYTF
cdr3_nt: TGCAGTGCAAGGACCCTGGATCGAGGCTACACCTTC